The 2 T cell receptor beta chains in this list originate from one sample, sequenced in a study of glioma-infiltrating T cells after dendritic cell vaccination. This table comes from immunoSEQ multiplex PCR, and its TCRdb copy is limited to in-frame clones, with some not included. The sample holds more than 30,000 clones, roughly 90% seen once. The starting material was blood, obtained before dendritic cell vaccination. The receptors originated from a human donor with glioblastoma.

This clone ranks as medium-sized. V is TRBV6-1 and J is TRBJ2-5; 11 positions match TRBD2. The CDR3 is 15 amino acids. V was pared by 3 bases and J by 4 bases, with 4 bases of the junction left unmatched. Germline-derived CDR1 and CDR2 are MNHNS and SASEGT. CDR3 amino acids: CASSEIAGGPETQYF. The CDR3 bases are TGTGCCAGCAGTGAGATAGCGGGGGGGCCAGAGACCCAGTACTTC.

The CDR3 is CASSIPGSYEQYF. The CDR3 DNA is TGTGCCAGTAGTATTCCGGGGTCCTACGAGCAGTACTTC. The chain recombines TRBV19 with TRBJ2-7; D might be TRBD2 (5 bases). The germline V gene has CDR1 LNHDA and CDR2 SQIVND (reference sequence). The CDR3 length is 13 residues. Trimming stripped 3 bases from V and 1 base from J, with 7 bases between.